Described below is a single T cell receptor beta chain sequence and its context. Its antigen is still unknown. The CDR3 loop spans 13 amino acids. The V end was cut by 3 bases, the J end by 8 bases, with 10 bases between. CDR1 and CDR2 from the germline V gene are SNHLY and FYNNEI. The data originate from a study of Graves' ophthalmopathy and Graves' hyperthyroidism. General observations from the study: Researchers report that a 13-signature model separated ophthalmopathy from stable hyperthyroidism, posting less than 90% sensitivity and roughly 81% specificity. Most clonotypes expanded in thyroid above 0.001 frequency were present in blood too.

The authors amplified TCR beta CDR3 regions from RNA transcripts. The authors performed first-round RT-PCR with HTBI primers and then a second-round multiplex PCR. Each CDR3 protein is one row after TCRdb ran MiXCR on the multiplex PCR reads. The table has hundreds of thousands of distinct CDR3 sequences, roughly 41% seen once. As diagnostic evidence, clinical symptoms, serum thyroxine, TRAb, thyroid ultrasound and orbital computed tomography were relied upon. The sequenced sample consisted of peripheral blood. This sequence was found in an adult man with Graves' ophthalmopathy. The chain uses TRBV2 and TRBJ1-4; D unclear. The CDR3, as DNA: TGTGCCAGCAGTGAGGTTAGCGGAGAAAAACTGTTTTTT. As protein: CASSEVSGEKLFF.